The 32 T cell receptor beta chains given below trace back to one sample, sequenced in a study of T cells in Graves' hyperthyroidism and ophthalmopathy. The source material, RNA transcripts, was used to amplify TCR beta CDR3 regions. First-round RT-PCR with HTBI primers amplified the TCR CDR3 region. TCRdb analysed the multiplex PCR reads with MiXCR anew, one entry per CDR3 protein. The sample carries roughly 500,000 distinct CDR3 sequences, under 60% recorded once. Sequencing was carried out using peripheral blood or thyroid tissue (not recorded which). The origin of the receptors is an adult woman with Graves' disease, either hyperthyroidism or ophthalmopathy (not recorded which).

This chain joins TRBV10-3 and TRBJ2-7; weak D call: TRBD2 (6 bases). This CDR3 is 13 amino acids long. Germline values: CDR1 ENHRY, CDR2 SYGVKD. V shed 7 bases and J shed 5 bases, with 15 bases lying between them. The CDR3 protein is CAITPGLMDEQYF. Written as DNA, the CDR3 is TGTGCCATCACCCCGGGACTTATGGACGAGCAGTACTTC.

This clonotype was observed a handful of times. The genes are TRBV25-1 and TRBJ2-5; D gene unclear. Germline V gene sequence: CDR1 MGHDK, CDR2 SYGVNS. The CDR3 runs 14 residues. Trimming took off 4 bases at V and 5 bases at J, with 14 bases between the two ends. The CDR3 here is CASSAFWGSETQYF. The CDR3 DNA reads TGTGCCAGCAGTGCCTTTTGGGGTTCCGAGACCCAGTACTTC. Full variable domain (missing parts from reference TRBV25-1 and TRBJ2-5): EADIYQTPRYLVIGTGKKITLECSQTMGHDKMYWYQQDPGMELHLIHYSYGVNSTEKGDLSSESTVSRIRTEHFPLTLESARPSHTSQYLCASSAFWGSETQYFGPGTRLLVL.

Ten or more counts support this clonotype. This chain joins TRBV6-5 and TRBJ2-7; 9 bases are a match to TRBD1. Germline CDR1 is MNHEY and CDR2 is SVGAGI. This CDR3 comprises 14 residues. V was pared by 6 bases and J by 2 bases, with 5 bases of the junction left unmatched. The DNA for the CDR3 is TGTGCCAGCAGCTTGGGACAGGGAACCTACGAGCAGTACTTC. This translates into CASSLGQGTYEQYF.

This clonotype has a handful of counts. The gene calls are TRBV28 and TRBJ2-5, with 8 nucleotides matching TRBD2. The CDR3 contains 15 residues. Trimming removed 3 bases from V and 5 bases from J; junction bases left unmatched: 8. In germline, CDR1 is MDHEN, CDR2 SYDVKM. CDR3 loop: CASSFFREGGETQYF. CDR3 nucleotides: TGTGCCAGCAGTTTTTTCCGGGAGGGTGGGGAGACCCAGTACTTC.

This clonotype was counted at least ten times. V usage is TRBV4-1 and J usage is TRBJ1-5; a weak D match, TRBD1 (6 bases). The CDR3 runs 16 residues. V dropped 4 bases and J dropped 0 bases, with 13 bases sitting between them. Germline assignment: CDR1 MGHRA and CDR2 YSYEKL. CDR3 nucleotide sequence: TGCGCCAGCAGCCCCCAGGGGCCCTATAGCAATCAGCCCCAGCATTTT. Its protein is CASSPQGPYSNQPQHF.

This clonotype showed up many times. The CDR3 DNA is TGCAGTGCGTCGGACAGGGGAAGACTAAGCAATCAGCCCCAGCATTTT. It translates to CSASDRGRLSNQPQHF. The chain employs TRBV20-1 and TRBJ1-5; 9 bases fit TRBD1. CDR3 length: 16 residues. The V and J ends lost 6 bases and 1 base, in that order; junction bases with no gene match: 10. Germline CDR1 is DFQATT and CDR2 is SNEGSKA (reference sequence).

This clonotype was seen repeatedly, ten times or more. V gene TRBV14 combines with J gene TRBJ1-1, with D hard to call. V was cut by 0 bases and J by 1 base, with 3 bases left in between. Germline CDR1 is SGHDN and CDR2 is FVKESK. CDR3 length: 13 residues. CDR3 in amino acids: CASSQETNTEAFF. The CDR3 DNA follows: TGTGCCAGCAGCCAAGAAACGAACACTGAAGCTTTCTTT.

This clonotype appeared many times. The chain couples TRBV2 to TRBJ2-7, with TRBD1 as a possible D gene (5 bases). The V and J ends lost 3 bases and 3 bases respectively, with 6 bases between them. The CDR3 has 12 amino acids. Germline V gives CDR1 SNHLY, CDR2 FYNNEI. The CDR3 nucleotides read TGTGCCAGCAGTGATACAGGCTACGAGCAGTACTTC. This gives the protein CASSDTGYEQYF.

V usage is TRBV10-3 and J usage is TRBJ1-1; 7 bases agree with TRBD1. With 2 bases clipped from V and 3 bases from J, the junction kept 6 bases outside the gene matches. The CDR3 covers 15 residues. Germline V lookup: CDR1 ENHRY, CDR2 SYGVKD. The DNA of the CDR3 is TGTGCCATCAGTGAGCAGGGGGGGGCGTACACTGAAGCTTTCTTT. Its protein product is CAISEQGGAYTEAFF.

This clonotype was recorded many times. The chain links TRBV20-1 to TRBJ1-1; D gene ambiguous. Per germline, CDR1 DFQATT and CDR2 SNEGSKA (reference sequence). The CDR3 runs to 12 residues. The ends were cut back, 4 bases at V and 2 bases at J, with 8 bases in the middle. The chain's CDR3 is CSAKGGNTEAFF. The CDR3 DNA sequence: TGCAGTGCTAAAGGAGGCAACACTGAAGCTTTCTTT.

The V gene is TRBV7-9, the J gene TRBJ2-7; 8 bases are shared with TRBD1. The CDR3 loop spans 15 amino acids. Looked up from germline, CDR1 is SEHNR and CDR2 is FQNEAQ (reference sequence). The J segment lost 3 bases and the V segment lost 6 bases, leaving 10 bases of the junction unmatched. CDR3 protein: CASSPDRGYDYEQYF. CDR3 nucleotides: TGTGCCAGCAGTCCTGACAGGGGATATGACTACGAGCAGTACTTC.

This clonotype occurred many times. CDR3 region: CASSGTGRIHEQYF. The DNA of the CDR3 is TGTGCCAGCAGTGGGACAGGGAGGATCCACGAGCAGTACTTC. V and J are TRBV28 and TRBJ2-7; 9 bases agree with TRBD1. The CDR3 runs 14 residues. CDR1 is MDHEN, CDR2 SYDVKM, per germline. The V segment lost 5 bases and the J segment 5 bases; nucleotides outside the gene matches: 7.

In this sample, this clonotype turned up a few times. The genes are TRBV9 and TRBJ2-7; 10 bases line up with TRBD1. CDR3 length: 16 amino acids. Germline CDR1 reads SGDLS; CDR2 reads YYNGEE. Germline trimming cut 3 bases from V and 3 bases from J; bases unmatched to any gene: 9. The CDR3 region is CASSGSRDRGSYEQYF. In DNA, the CDR3 is TGTGCCAGCAGCGGATCCCGGGACAGGGGTAGCTACGAGCAGTACTTC. The variable domain in full, completed from reference TRBV9 and TRBJ2-7, reads DSGVTQTPKHLITATGQRVTLRCSPRSGDLSVYWYQQSLDQGLQFLIQYYNGEERAKGNILERFSAQQFPDLHSELNLSSLELGDSALYFCASSGSRDRGSYEQYFGPGTRLTVT.

This sequence joins TRBV10-3 and TRBJ1-5; D might be TRBD1 (6 bases). Germline CDR1 and CDR2: ENHRY and SYGVKD. This CDR3 contains 13 residues. Trimming removed 8 bases from V and 4 bases from J, with 12 bases in between. The CDR3 DNA is TGTGCCATCGGTCAAGGGGGGAATCAGCCCCAGCATTTT. Its protein product is CAIGQGGNQPQHF.

This clonotype was recorded only once. This chain links TRBV5-1 with TRBJ2-7, with TRBD2 matching 14 bases. The germline gives CDR1 SGHRS, CDR2 YFSETQ. The CDR3 spans 16 residues. The junction had 7 bases not matched to a gene; V was cut back by 4 bases and J by 4 bases. The CDR3 coding sequence is TGCGCCAGCAGCCAGGGACTAGCGGGAGTCCGGTACGAGCAGTACTTC. Protein: CASSQGLAGVRYEQYF.

This clonotype was seen many times. The V and J genes are TRBV9 and TRBJ2-7, with 7 bases lining up with TRBD1. Trimming removed 4 bases from V and 9 bases from J; junction bases left unmatched: 4. Germline CDR1 SGDLS, CDR2 YYNGEE. The CDR3 length is 11 residues. The CDR3 protein is CASSTGQVQYF. DNA for the CDR3: TGTGCCAGCAGCACCGGACAGGTGCAGTACTTC.

The table lists this clonotype with many counts. V gene TRBV15 combines with J gene TRBJ1-4, with D perhaps matching TRBD1 (6 bases). This CDR3 has 14 amino acids. Germline-derived CDR1 and CDR2 are LNHNV and YYDKDF (reference sequence). Trimming removed 0 bases from V and 12 bases from J, with 14 bases in between. DNA of the CDR3: TGTGCCACCAGCAGAGAGGGGACATACGGGGAACTGTTTTTT. This codes for CATSREGTYGELFF. The full variable domain, its missing parts supplied by reference TRBV15 and TRBJ1-4, is DAMVIQNPRYQVTQFGKPVTLSCSQTLNHNVMYWYQQKSSQAPKLLFHYYDKDFNNEADTPDNFQSRRPNTSFCFLDIRSPGLGDTAMYLCATSREGTYGELFFGSGTQLSVL.

This clonotype showed up many times. The chain recombines TRBV7-3 with TRBJ1-5; D unresolved. This CDR3 contains 11 residues. In germline, CDR1 is SGHTA, CDR2 FQGTGA. Trimming pared 7 bases from V and 3 bases from J, leaving 4 bases between. In nucleotides, the CDR3 is TGTGCCAGCATGGACAATCAGCCCCAGCATTTT. The encoded protein is CASMDNQPQHF.

The chain has TRBV30 and TRBJ2-7; D is unclear. Germline CDR1 and CDR2: GTSNPN and SVGIG (reference sequence). V was clipped by 0 bases and J by 2 bases, with 5 bases between them. This CDR3 is built from 12 residues. CDR3 loop: CAWSVLPYEQYF. The CDR3 region has the DNA TGTGCCTGGAGTGTACTCCCCTACGAGCAGTACTTC.

The chain employs TRBV7-2 and TRBJ2-7, with TRBD2 as a possible D gene (5 bases). Trimming cost V 6 bases and J 2 bases, with 17 bases left between them. CDR3 length equals 15 residues. Germline CDR1 SGHTA, CDR2 FQGNSA. CDR3 in amino acids: CASSLAGLGPYEQYF. The CDR3 bases are TGTGCCAGCAGTCTAGCAGGTTTAGGGCCCTACGAGCAGTACTTC.

This clonotype was detected many times. V and J are TRBV7-9 and TRBJ2-5, with D perhaps TRBD1 (6 bases). Germline-derived CDR1 and CDR2 are SEHNR and FQNEAQ (reference sequence). The CDR3 totals 14 residues. V shed 4 bases and J shed 1 base, with 10 bases lying between them. The CDR3 sequence: CASSSQQGQETQYF. CDR3 coding DNA: TGTGCCAGCAGCTCCCAACAGGGCCAAGAGACCCAGTACTTC.

This clonotype was found once. V and J are TRBV20-1 and TRBJ1-5; D is possibly TRBD1 (5 bases). Germline lookup yields CDR1 DFQATT and CDR2 SNEGSKA (reference sequence). CDR3 length: 16 amino acids. Trimming pared 5 bases from V and 0 bases from J, leaving 17 bases between. The CDR3 protein is CSAWGRELNSNQPQHF. DNA of the CDR3: TGCAGTGCTTGGGGCCGGGAGCTTAATAGCAATCAGCCCCAGCATTTT.

This clonotype was detected only once. One end of the junction varies from germline; a read error may be responsible. V and J are TRBV7-9 and TRBJ2-5, with D possibly being TRBD1 (6 bases). Germline lookup yields CDR1 SEHNR and CDR2 FQNEAQ (reference sequence). This CDR3 region has 16 residues. CDR3 sequence: CASRLFVYRDGETQYF. DNA of the CDR3: TGTGCCAGCCGCTTATTCGTATACAGGGACGGTGAGACCCAGTACTTC. The variable domain in full, with the rest retrieved from reference TRBV7-9 and TRBJ2-5, is DTGVSQNPRHKITKRGQNVTFRCDPISEHNRLYWYRQTLGQGPEFLTYFQNEAQLEKSRLLSDRFSAERPKGSFSTLEIQRTEQGDSAMYLCASRLFVYRDGETQYFGPGTRLLVL.

This clonotype has ten or more counts. The chain links TRBV7-6 to TRBJ1-5; TRBD1 matches at 7 bases. Germline V gives CDR1 SGHVS, CDR2 FNYEAQ. CDR3 length equals 19 residues. V trimming: 0 bases; J trimming: 2 bases; junction bases outside the gene matches: 13. CDR3 in DNA: TGTGCCAGCAGCTTAGCGGCAGGGGGAGGCCTATATGGCAATCAGCCCCAGCATTTT. This codes for CASSLAAGGGLYGNQPQHF.

The rearrangement uses TRBV20-1 and TRBJ1-2; D not certain. Trimming took 6 bases from V and 5 from J, leaving 19 bases between them. Germline V CDR1 and CDR2: DFQATT, SNEGSKA (reference sequence). There are 14 residues in the CDR3. The CDR3 sequence is CSASVVGSAYGYTF. CDR3 bases: TGCAGTGCCAGTGTTGTCGGGAGTGCTTATGGCTACACCTTC.

The chain joins TRBV2 to TRBJ1-2; 11 nucleotides align to TRBD1. The V gene end was trimmed by 3 bases and the J gene end by 7 bases; junction bases not matched to a gene: 7. Germline values: CDR1 SNHLY, CDR2 FYNNEI. This CDR3 has 15 amino acids. Here the CDR3 reads CASSEGDRGFSGYTF. DNA of the CDR3: TGTGCCAGCAGTGAGGGGGACAGGGGGTTCTCTGGCTACACCTTC.

The chain's CDR3 is CSARVWGGRGETQHF. The CDR3, as DNA: TGCAGTGCTAGAGTATGGGGCGGGAGAGGTGAGACCCAGCATTTT. This chain uses TRBV20-1 with TRBJ1-5; tentative D call: TRBD1 (5 bases). V was shortened by 1 base and J by 11 bases, with 21 bases between the two germline ends. This CDR3 is 15 amino acids long. Germline V gives CDR1 DFQATT, CDR2 SNEGSKA (reference sequence).

As regards this clonotype: A read error is likely, as this CDR3 ends without the conserved phenylalanine or tryptophan. It is unclear where the CDR3 begins or ends on the DNA, so no DNA is shown, and the CDR3 is as TCRdb lists it. The chain couples TRBV7-9 to TRBJ1-6. Inclusive of both ends, the CDR3 amounts to 9 amino acids. The germline V gene encodes CDR1 SEHNR and CDR2 FQNEAQ (reference sequence). The CDR3 protein is CASSLDTGL.

In this sample, this clonotype turned up a few times. V is TRBV19 and J is TRBJ2-6; TRBD2 agrees at 8 bases. Per germline, CDR1 LNHDA and CDR2 SQIVND (reference sequence). J gave up 3 bases and V 9 bases, and 10 bases lay outside the gene matches. The CDR3 is 16 residues long. As DNA, the CDR3 is TGTGCCAGCAGCCGGGGGGGGGCGGATGGGGCCAACGTCCTGACTTTC. As protein: CASSRGGADGANVLTF.

The chain is built from TRBV7-2 and TRBJ2-7, with D possibly being TRBD2 (5 bases). V was trimmed by 5 bases and J by 2 bases, leaving 13 bases between them. The CDR3 spans 14 residues. The V gene's germline CDR1 is SGHTA and CDR2 FQGNSA. The DNA of the CDR3 is TGTGCCAGCAGCCCCCAGCGGAACACCTACGAGCAGTACTTC. Residues: CASSPQRNTYEQYF.

This clonotype is a singleton in its sample. The chain employs TRBV10-3 and TRBJ2-5; either TRBD1 or TRBD2 may supply D (5 bases each). Trimming removed 10 bases from V and 5 bases from J, with 23 bases in between. CDR3 length: 15 residues. CDR1 is ENHRY, CDR2 SYGVKD, per germline. The CDR3 loop reads CATSRDGRSGETQYF. CDR3 coding DNA: TGTGCCACATCCAGGGACGGTAGGTCTGGGGAGACCCAGTACTTC.

V gene TRBV14 combines with J gene TRBJ1-4; 7 positions agree with TRBD1. Trimming at V came to 5 bases and at J to 6 bases, leaving 6 bases not matched to a gene. CDR3 length: 14 residues. From germline, CDR1 is SGHDN and CDR2 FVKESK. CDR3 nucleotides: TGTGCCAGCAGCAATTGGACAGGAGATGAAAAACTGTTTTTT. It specifies CASSNWTGDEKLFF. Using reference TRBV14 and TRBJ1-4 for the parts outside the CDR3, the full variable domain is EAGVTQFPSHSVIEKGQTVTLRCDPISGHDNLYWYRRVMGKEIKFLLHFVKESKQDESGMPNNRFLAERTGGTYSTLKVQPAELEDSGVYFCASSNWTGDEKLFFGSGTQLSVL.